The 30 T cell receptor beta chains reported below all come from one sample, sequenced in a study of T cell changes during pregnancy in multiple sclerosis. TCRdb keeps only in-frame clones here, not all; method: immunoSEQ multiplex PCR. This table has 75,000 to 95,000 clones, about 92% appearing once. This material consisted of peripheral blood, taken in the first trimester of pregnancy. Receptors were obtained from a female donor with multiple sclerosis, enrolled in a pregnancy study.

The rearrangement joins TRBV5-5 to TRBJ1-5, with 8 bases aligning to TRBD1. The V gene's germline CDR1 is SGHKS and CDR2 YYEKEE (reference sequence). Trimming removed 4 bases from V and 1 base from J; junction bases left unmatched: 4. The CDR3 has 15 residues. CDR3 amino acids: CASSIGTGSNQPQHF. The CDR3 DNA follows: TGTGCCAGCAGCATCGGGACAGGAAGCAATCAGCCCCAGCATTTT.

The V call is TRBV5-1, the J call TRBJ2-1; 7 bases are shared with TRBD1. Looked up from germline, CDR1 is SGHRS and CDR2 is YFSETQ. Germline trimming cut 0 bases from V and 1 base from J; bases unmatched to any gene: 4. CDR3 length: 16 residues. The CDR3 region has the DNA TGCGCCAGCAGCTTGGCCCACAGGGGTTCCTACAATGAGCAGTTCTTC. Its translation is CASSLAHRGSYNEQFF.

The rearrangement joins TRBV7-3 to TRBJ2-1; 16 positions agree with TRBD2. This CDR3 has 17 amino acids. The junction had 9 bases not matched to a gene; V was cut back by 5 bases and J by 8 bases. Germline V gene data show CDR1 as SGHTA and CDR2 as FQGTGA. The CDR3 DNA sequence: TGTGCCAGCAGCCTCGGGACTAGCGGGAGGGCTTTGGATGAGCAGTTCTTC. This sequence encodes CASSLGTSGRALDEQFF.

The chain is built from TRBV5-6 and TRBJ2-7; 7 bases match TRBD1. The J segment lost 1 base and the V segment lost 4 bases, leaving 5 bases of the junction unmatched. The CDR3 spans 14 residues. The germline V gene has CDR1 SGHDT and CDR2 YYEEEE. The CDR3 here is CASSQTQGSYEQYF. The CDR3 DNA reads TGTGCCAGCAGCCAAACACAGGGGTCCTACGAGCAGTACTTC.

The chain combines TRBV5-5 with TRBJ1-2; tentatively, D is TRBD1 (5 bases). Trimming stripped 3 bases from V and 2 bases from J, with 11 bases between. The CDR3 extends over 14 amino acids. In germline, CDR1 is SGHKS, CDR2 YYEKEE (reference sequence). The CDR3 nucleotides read TGTGCCAGCAGCTACTCTCAGGGAAACTATGGCTACACCTTC. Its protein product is CASSYSQGNYGYTF.

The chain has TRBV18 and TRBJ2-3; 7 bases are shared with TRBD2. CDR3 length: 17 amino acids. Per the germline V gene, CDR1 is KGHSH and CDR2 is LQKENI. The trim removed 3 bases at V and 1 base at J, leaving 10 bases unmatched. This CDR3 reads CASSPSLWAGGTDTQYF. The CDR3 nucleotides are TGTGCCAGCTCACCCTCCCTCTGGGCGGGAGGCACAGATACGCAGTATTTT.

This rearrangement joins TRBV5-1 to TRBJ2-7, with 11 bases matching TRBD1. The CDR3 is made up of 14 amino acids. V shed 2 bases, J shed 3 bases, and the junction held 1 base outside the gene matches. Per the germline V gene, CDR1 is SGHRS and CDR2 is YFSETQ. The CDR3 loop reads CASSLGTGGYEQYF. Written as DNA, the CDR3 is TGCGCCAGCAGCTTAGGGACAGGGGGCTACGAGCAGTACTTC.

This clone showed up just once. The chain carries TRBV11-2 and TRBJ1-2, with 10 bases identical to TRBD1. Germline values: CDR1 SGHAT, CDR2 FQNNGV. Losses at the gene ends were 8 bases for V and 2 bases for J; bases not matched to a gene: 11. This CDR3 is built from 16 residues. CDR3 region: CASEPRPGQGNYGYTF. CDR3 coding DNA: TGTGCCAGCGAACCGAGACCGGGACAGGGGAACTATGGCTACACCTTC.

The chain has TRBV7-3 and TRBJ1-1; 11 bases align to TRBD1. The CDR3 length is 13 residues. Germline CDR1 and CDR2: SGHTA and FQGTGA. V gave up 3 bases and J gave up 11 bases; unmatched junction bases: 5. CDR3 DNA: TGTGCCAGCAGCTTGGACAGGGGGCGAGGGGCTTTCTTT. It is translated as CASSLDRGRGAFF. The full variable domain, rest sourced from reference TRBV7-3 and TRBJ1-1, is GAGVSQTPSNKVTEKGKYVELRCDPISGHTALYWYRQSLGQGPEFLIYFQGTGAADDSGLPNDRFFAVRPEGSVSTLKIQRTERGDSAVYLCASSLDRGRGAFFGQGTRLTVV.

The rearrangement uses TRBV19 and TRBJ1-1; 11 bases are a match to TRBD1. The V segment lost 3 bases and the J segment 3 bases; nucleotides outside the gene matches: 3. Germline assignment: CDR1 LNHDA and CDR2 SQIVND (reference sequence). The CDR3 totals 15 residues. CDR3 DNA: TGTGCCAGTAGTATTCCGGACAGGGGGCACACTGAAGCTTTCTTT. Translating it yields CASSIPDRGHTEAFF.

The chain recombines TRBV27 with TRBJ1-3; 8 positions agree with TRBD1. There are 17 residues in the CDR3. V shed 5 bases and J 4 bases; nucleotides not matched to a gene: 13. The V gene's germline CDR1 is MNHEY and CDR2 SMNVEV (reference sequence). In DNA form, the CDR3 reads TGTGCCAGCAGTCCCGCTCCGGACAGGGTATACGGAAACACCATATATTTT. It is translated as CASSPAPDRVYGNTIYF.

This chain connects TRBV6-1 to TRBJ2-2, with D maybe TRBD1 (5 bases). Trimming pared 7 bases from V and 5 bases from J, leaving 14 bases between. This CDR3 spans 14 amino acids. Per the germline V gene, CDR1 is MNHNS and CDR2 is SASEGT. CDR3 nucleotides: TGTGCCAGCAACTTCTTACAGGAAACCGGGGAGCTGTTTTTT. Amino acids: CASNFLQETGELFF.

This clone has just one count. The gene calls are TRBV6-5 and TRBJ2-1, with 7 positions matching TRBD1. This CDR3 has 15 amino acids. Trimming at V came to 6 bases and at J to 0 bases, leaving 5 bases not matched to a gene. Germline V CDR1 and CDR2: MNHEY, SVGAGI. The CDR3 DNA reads TGTGCCAGCAGCGTCGACAGGGCCTCCTACAATGAGCAGTTCTTC. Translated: CASSVDRASYNEQFF.

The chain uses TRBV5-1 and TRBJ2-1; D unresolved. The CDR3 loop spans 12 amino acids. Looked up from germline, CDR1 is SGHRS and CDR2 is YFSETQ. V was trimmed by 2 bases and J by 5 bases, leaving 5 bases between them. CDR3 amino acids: CASSFSDNEQFF. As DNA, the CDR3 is TGCGCCAGCAGCTTTTCCGACAATGAGCAGTTCTTC.

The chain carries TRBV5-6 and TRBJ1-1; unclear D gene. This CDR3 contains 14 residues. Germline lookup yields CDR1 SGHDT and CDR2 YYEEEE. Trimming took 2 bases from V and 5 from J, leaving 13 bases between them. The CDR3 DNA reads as TGTGCCAGCAGCTTCGAGGGCAGTCCAACTGAAGCTTTCTTT. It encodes CASSFEGSPTEAFF.

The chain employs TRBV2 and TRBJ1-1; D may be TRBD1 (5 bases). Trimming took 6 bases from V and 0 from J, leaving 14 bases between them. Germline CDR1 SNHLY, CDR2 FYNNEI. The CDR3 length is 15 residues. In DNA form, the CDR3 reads TGTGCCAGCAGGGGGCTGGGAGGGCTGAACACTGAAGCTTTCTTT. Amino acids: CASRGLGGLNTEAFF.

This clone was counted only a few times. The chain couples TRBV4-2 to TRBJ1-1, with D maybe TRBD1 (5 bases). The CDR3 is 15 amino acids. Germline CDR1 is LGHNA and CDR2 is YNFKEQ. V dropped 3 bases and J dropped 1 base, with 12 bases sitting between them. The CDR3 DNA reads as TGTGCCAGCAGCCAGGACACAGGCTCGAACACTGAAGCTTTCTTT. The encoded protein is CASSQDTGSNTEAFF.

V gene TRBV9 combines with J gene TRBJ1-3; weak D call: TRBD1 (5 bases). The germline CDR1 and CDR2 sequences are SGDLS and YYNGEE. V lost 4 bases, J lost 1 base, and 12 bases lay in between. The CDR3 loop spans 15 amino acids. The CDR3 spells CASSLTQGSGNTIYF. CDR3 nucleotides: TGTGCCAGCAGCCTAACGCAGGGATCTGGAAACACCATATATTTT.

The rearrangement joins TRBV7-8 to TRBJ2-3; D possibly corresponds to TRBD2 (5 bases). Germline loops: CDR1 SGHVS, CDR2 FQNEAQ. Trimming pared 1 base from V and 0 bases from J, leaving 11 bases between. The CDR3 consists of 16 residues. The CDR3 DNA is TGTGCCAGCAGCTTAGAGAGTTGGACTAGCACAGATACGCAGTATTTT. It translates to CASSLESWTSTDTQYF.

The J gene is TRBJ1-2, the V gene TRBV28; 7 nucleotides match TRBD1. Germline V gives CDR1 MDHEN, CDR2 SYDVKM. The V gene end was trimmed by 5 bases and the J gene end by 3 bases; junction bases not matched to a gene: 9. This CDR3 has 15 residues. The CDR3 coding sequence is TGTGCCAGCAGTAAGGTTAGGGGGCGCGACTATGGCTACACCTTC. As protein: CASSKVRGRDYGYTF.

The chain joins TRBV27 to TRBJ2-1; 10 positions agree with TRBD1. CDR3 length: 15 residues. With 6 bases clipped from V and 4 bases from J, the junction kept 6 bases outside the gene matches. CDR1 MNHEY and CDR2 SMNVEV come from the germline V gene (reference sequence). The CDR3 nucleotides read TGTGCCAGCAGCCGGACAGGGGGTAAATACAATGAGCAGTTCTTC. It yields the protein CASSRTGGKYNEQFF.

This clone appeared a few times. CDR3 amino acids: CASSEVPEGASGFYEQYF. Written as DNA, the CDR3 is TGTGCCAGCAGTGAAGTACCGGAGGGGGCCTCGGGGTTCTACGAGCAGTACTTC. The genes are TRBV6-1 and TRBJ2-7, with D possibly being TRBD1 (7 bases). The CDR3 extends over 18 amino acids. The V end was cut by 1 base, the J end by 3 bases, with 22 bases between. In germline, CDR1 is MNHNS, CDR2 SASEGT.

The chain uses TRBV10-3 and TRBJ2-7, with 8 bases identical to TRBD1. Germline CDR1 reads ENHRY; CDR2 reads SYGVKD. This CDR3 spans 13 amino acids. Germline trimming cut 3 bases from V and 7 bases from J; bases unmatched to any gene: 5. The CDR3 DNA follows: TGTGCCATCAGTGACCAGGGGGCGGGGGAGCAGTACTTC. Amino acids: CAISDQGAGEQYF.

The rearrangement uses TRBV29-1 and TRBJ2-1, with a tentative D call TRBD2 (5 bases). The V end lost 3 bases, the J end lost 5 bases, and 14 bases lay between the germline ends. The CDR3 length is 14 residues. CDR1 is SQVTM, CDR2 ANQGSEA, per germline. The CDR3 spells CSVEGRGIDNEQFF. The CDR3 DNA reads TGCAGCGTTGAGGGTCGAGGGATCGACAATGAGCAGTTCTTC.

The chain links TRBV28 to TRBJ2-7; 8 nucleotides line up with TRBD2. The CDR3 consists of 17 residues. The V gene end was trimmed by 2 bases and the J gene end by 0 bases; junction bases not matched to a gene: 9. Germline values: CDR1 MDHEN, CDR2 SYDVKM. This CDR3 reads CASSLKRERRSSYEQYF. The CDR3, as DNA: TGTGCCAGCAGTTTAAAGCGGGAGAGACGGAGCTCCTACGAGCAGTACTTC.

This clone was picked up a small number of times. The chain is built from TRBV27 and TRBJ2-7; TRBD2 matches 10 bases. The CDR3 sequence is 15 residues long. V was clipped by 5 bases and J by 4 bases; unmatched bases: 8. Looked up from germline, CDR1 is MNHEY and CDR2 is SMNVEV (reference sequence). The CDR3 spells CASSLPSGSGYEQYF. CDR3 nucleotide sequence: TGTGCCAGCAGTCTCCCTAGCGGGAGTGGTTACGAGCAGTACTTC.

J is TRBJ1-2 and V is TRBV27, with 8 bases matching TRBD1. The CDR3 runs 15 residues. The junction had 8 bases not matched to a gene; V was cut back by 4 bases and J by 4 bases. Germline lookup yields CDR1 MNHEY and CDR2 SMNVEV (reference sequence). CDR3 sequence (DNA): TGTGCCAGCAGTTCCCTACGGACAGGGAGCTATGGCTACACCTTC. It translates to CASSSLRTGSYGYTF.

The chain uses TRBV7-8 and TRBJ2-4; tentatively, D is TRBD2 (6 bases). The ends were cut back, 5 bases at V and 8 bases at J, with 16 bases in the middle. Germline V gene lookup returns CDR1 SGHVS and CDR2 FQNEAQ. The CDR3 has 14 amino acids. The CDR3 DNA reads TGTGCCAGCAGCGCTCTAGTGACGGGGGACATTCAGTACTTC. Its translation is CASSALVTGDIQYF.

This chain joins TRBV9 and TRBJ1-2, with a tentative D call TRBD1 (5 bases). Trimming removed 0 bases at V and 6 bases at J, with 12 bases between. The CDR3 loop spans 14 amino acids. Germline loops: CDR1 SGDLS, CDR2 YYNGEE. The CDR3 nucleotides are TGTGCCAGCAGCGTAGGAGCACAGGTCGATGGCTACACCTTC. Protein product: CASSVGAQVDGYTF.

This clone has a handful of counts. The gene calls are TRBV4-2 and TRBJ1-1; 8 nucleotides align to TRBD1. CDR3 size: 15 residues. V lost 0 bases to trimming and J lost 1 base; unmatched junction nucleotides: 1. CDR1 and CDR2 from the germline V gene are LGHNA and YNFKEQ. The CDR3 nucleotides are TGTGCCAGCAGCCAAGATGGGACAGGGAACACTGAAGCTTTCTTT. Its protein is CASSQDGTGNTEAFF.